The 31 T cell receptor beta chains presented below share a single source sample, sequenced in a study of blood T cell repertoires in COVID-19. The protocol was immunoSEQ multiplex PCR, while the TCRdb copy is restricted to in-frame clones and leaves out a portion. The sample holds 95,000 to 100,000 clones; 85% to 95% are singletons and the top ten take approximately 5.7%. Source material: peripheral blood. These receptors were obtained from a man aged 50 to 59 with active COVID-19.

This sequence joins TRBV11-2 and TRBJ1-5; D ambiguous. CDR1 is SGHAT and CDR2 is FQNNGV in the germline V gene. CDR3 size: 13 residues. Deletions cut 5 bases from V and 5 bases from J, with 10 bases between. The DNA of the CDR3 is TGTGCCAGCAGCATGAGTCGAGATCAGCCCCAGCATTTT. It specifies CASSMSRDQPQHF.

This chain connects TRBV27 to TRBJ2-1; a possible D gene is TRBD2 (5 bases). V lost 3 bases to trimming and J lost 0 bases, with 9 bases between them. Germline lookup yields CDR1 MNHEY and CDR2 SMNVEV (reference sequence). The CDR3 is 15 amino acids. CDR3 DNA sequence: TGTGCCAGCAGTTTTAGAGGGAGCTCCTACAATGAGCAGTTCTTC. Protein sequence: CASSFRGSSYNEQFF.

The rearrangement joins TRBV28 to TRBJ1-1; no reliable D call. This CDR3 contains 12 residues. Germline lookup yields CDR1 MDHEN and CDR2 SYDVKM. The germline V and J ends were trimmed by 5 bases and 8 bases, with 12 bases remaining between them. CDR3 DNA: TGTGCCAGCAGTGCTCTAGCTGGGGAAGCTTTCTTT. This codes for CASSALAGEAFF.

V and J are TRBV5-4 and TRBJ1-3, with D perhaps matching TRBD1 (6 bases). The CDR3 runs 16 residues. CDR1 is SGHNT and CDR2 is YYREEE in the germline V gene (reference sequence). The V and J ends lost 4 bases and 4 bases respectively, with 18 bases between them. The CDR3 loop is CASSPAAGGSGNTIYF. The CDR3 bases are TGTGCCAGCAGCCCTGCGGCGGGGGGCTCCGGAAACACCATATATTTT.

The chain recombines TRBV30 with TRBJ1-1; 10 bases map to TRBD1. The germline CDR1 and CDR2 sequences are GTSNPN and SVGIG (reference sequence). J was trimmed by 4 bases and V by 6 bases; bases with no gene match: 5. This CDR3 region has 13 residues. CDR3 protein: CACSGQGGTEAFF. CDR3 in DNA: TGTGCCTGTTCAGGACAGGGGGGCACTGAAGCTTTCTTT.

The chain carries TRBV12-3 or TRBV12-4 and TRBJ1-2, with 10 bases that match TRBD1. With V trimmed by 5 bases and J by 8 bases, 5 bases remained unmatched. The CDR3 is 13 amino acids. CDR3 nucleotide sequence: TGTGCCAGCAGTGACAGGGGGCTGGAGGGCTACACCTTC. Translating it yields CASSDRGLEGYTF.

This clone has just one count. V and J are TRBV9 and TRBJ2-3, with 14 nucleotides matching TRBD2. The V gene's germline CDR1 is SGDLS and CDR2 YYNGEE. V lost 0 bases to trimming and J lost 9 bases; unmatched junction nucleotides: 3. This CDR3 comprises 15 residues. CDR3 amino acids: CASSVEGLAGETQYF. CDR3 in DNA: TGTGCCAGCAGCGTAGAGGGACTAGCGGGAGAGACGCAGTATTTT.

The rearrangement joins TRBV9 to TRBJ2-1, with a possible D match to TRBD2 (6 bases). The CDR3 covers 17 residues. Trimming cost V 2 bases and J 8 bases, with 23 bases left between them. Germline V gene data show CDR1 as SGDLS and CDR2 as YYNGEE. The CDR3 region has the DNA TGTGCCAGCAGCGTGGGTTCCGGGACTCCAACGGTAGATGAGCAGTTCTTC. Protein sequence: CASSVGSGTPTVDEQFF.

This chain links TRBV28 with TRBJ1-2, with 7 bases fitting TRBD1. The V gene end was trimmed by 5 bases and the J gene end by 2 bases; junction bases not matched to a gene: 2. The CDR3 loop spans 13 amino acids. Germline assignment: CDR1 MDHEN and CDR2 SYDVKM. The CDR3 loop reads CASSRQGNYGYTF. The CDR3 DNA reads as TGTGCCAGCAGTCGACAGGGAAACTATGGCTACACCTTC.

The chain uses TRBV11-2 and TRBJ2-7; 8 nucleotides agree with TRBD2. Germline V gene sequence: CDR1 SGHAT, CDR2 FQNNGV. This CDR3 is built from 18 residues. The V segment lost 5 bases and the J segment 4 bases; nucleotides outside the gene matches: 19. As DNA, the CDR3 is TGTGCCAGCAGCCCCATTAAGCGGGAGAGGGATCGAGGGTACGAGCAGTACTTC. Protein: CASSPIKRERDRGYEQYF.

The chain recombines TRBV28 with TRBJ1-1, with D perhaps matching TRBD1 (5 bases). Germline V gene sequence: CDR1 MDHEN, CDR2 SYDVKM. Trimming left V 2 bases short and J 9 bases short, with 13 bases between. The CDR3 has 13 amino acids. The CDR3 region has the DNA TGTGCCAGCAGTTTAGGGGGGGTCAAGAAAGCTTTCTTT. This gives the protein CASSLGGVKKAFF.

The V and J genes are TRBV28 and TRBJ1-1; D is unresolved. The CDR3 covers 13 residues. Germline CDR1 MDHEN, CDR2 SYDVKM. The V gene lost 4 bases and the J gene lost 0 bases, with 6 bases spanning the gap. Here the CDR3 DNA reads TGTGCCAGCAGTTCAGAAATGAACACTGAAGCTTTCTTT. Protein product: CASSSEMNTEAFF.

The J gene is TRBJ1-3, the V gene TRBV5-1; D is undetermined. The ends were cut back, 0 bases at V and 0 bases at J, with 7 bases in the middle. There are 15 residues in the CDR3. The germline CDR1 and CDR2 sequences are SGHRS and YFSETQ. The CDR3 region is CASSLVESSGNTIYF. DNA for the CDR3: TGCGCCAGCAGCTTGGTGGAGAGCTCTGGAAACACCATATATTTT.

This clone appeared a single time. This chain connects TRBV6-6 to TRBJ1-5; 7 bases line up with TRBD1. This CDR3 region has 16 residues. The junction had 10 bases not matched to a gene; V was cut back by 4 bases and J by 4 bases. Germline V lookup: CDR1 MNHNY, CDR2 SVGAGI (reference sequence). This chain's CDR3 is CASSSGRGTDNQPQHF. CDR3 DNA sequence: TGTGCCAGCAGTTCGGGCCGCGGGACAGATAATCAGCCCCAGCATTTT.

CDR3 region: CASSLEGFQPQHF. CDR3 nucleotides: TGTGCCAGCAGCTTAGAGGGGTTTCAGCCCCAGCATTTT. The chain carries TRBV7-9 and TRBJ1-5; a possible D gene is TRBD1 (5 bases). The V gene's germline CDR1 is SEHNR and CDR2 FQNEAQ (reference sequence). The ends were cut back, 1 base at V and 6 bases at J, with 7 bases in the middle. There are 13 residues in the CDR3.

The chain employs TRBV6-5 and TRBJ2-6; no definite D call. CDR3 size: 13 residues. CDR1 and CDR2 from the germline V gene are MNHEY and SVGAGI. V lost 5 bases, J lost 2 bases, and 4 bases lay in between. In DNA, the CDR3 is TGTGCCAGCAGTACTGCTGGGGCCAACGTCCTGACTTTC. Amino acids: CASSTAGANVLTF.

In its sample, this clone was seen many times. The V gene is TRBV6-5, the J gene TRBJ1-4; 7 bases match TRBD1. This CDR3 spans 15 amino acids. With 4 bases clipped from V and 5 bases from J, the junction kept 7 bases outside the gene matches. Looked up from germline, CDR1 is MNHEY and CDR2 is SVGAGI. Written as DNA, the CDR3 is TGTGCCAGCAGTTCGAGGGGACAGATGAATGAAAAACTGTTTTTT. Translated, it gives CASSSRGQMNEKLFF.

The J gene is TRBJ2-1, the V gene TRBV19; TRBD2 matches 11 bases. V lost 6 bases to trimming and J lost 5 bases; unmatched junction nucleotides: 6. Per germline, CDR1 LNHDA and CDR2 SQIVND (reference sequence). The CDR3 extends over 15 amino acids. CDR3 protein: CASSRGTSGNNEQFF. For the CDR3, the DNA is TGTGCCAGTAGCCGTGGGACTAGCGGAAACAATGAGCAGTTCTTC.

The CDR3 region is CASSVGISPYEQYF. The CDR3 DNA reads TGTGCCAGCAGCGTAGGTATTAGTCCCTACGAGCAGTACTTC. The chain couples TRBV9 to TRBJ2-7; D call uncertain. Looked up from germline, CDR1 is SGDLS and CDR2 is YYNGEE. CDR3 size: 14 residues. V was shortened by 0 bases and J by 2 bases, with 9 bases between the two germline ends.

The V and J genes are TRBV11-2 and TRBJ1-1, with a weak D call TRBD1 (5 bases). Germline V lookup: CDR1 SGHAT, CDR2 FQNNGV. This CDR3 is built from 14 residues. V lost 6 bases, J lost 6 bases, and 17 bases lay in between. This CDR3 reads CASRMGGESSEAFF. CDR3 DNA: TGTGCCAGCAGGATGGGAGGGGAAAGTTCTGAAGCTTTCTTT.

For the CDR3, the DNA is TGTGCCAGCAGCGTAGTTGGGACAGGGCATTATGTGGGGGAGCTGTTTTTT. Translated: CASSVVGTGHYVGELFF. The chain employs TRBV9 and TRBJ2-2; 9 nucleotides match TRBD1. This CDR3 is built from 17 residues. The V segment lost 0 bases and the J segment 8 bases; nucleotides outside the gene matches: 11. Per germline, CDR1 SGDLS and CDR2 YYNGEE.

V and J are TRBV10-3 and TRBJ2-1; 10 nucleotides agree with TRBD1. This CDR3 is built from 14 residues. Per the germline V gene, CDR1 is ENHRY and CDR2 is SYGVKD. V lost 5 bases to trimming and J lost 6 bases; unmatched junction nucleotides: 4. DNA of the CDR3: TGTGCCATCAGTCGAAGGGACAGGGGCAATGAGCAGTTCTTC. Protein product: CAISRRDRGNEQFF.

The chain joins TRBV11-2 to TRBJ2-3; the match to TRBD2 covers 10 bases. Trimming removed 5 bases from V and 4 bases from J; junction bases left unmatched: 3. Germline CDR1 and CDR2: SGHAT and FQNNGV. The CDR3 totals 14 residues. This chain's CDR3 is CASSRTSGADTQYF. The CDR3 nucleotides read TGTGCCAGCAGCAGGACTAGCGGAGCAGATACGCAGTATTTT.

The chain carries TRBV6-6 and TRBJ1-1, with 8 nucleotides matching TRBD1. The length of the CDR3 is 14 residues. J gave up 6 bases and V 0 bases, and 3 bases lay outside the gene matches. The germline V gene encodes CDR1 MNHNY and CDR2 SVGAGI (reference sequence). CDR3 sequence reads: CASSYSDREPEAFF. The CDR3, as DNA: TGTGCCAGCAGTTACTCGGACAGGGAGCCTGAAGCTTTCTTT.

This clone was picked up one time. The J gene is TRBJ1-1, the V gene TRBV5-1; 7 bases are shared with TRBD1. With V trimmed by 2 bases and J by 1 base, 11 bases remained unmatched. The germline V gene has CDR1 SGHRS and CDR2 YFSETQ. CDR3 length equals 17 residues. The CDR3 nucleotides are TGCGCCAGCAGCTTCACCCCTGGGGGACAGCAGAACACTGAAGCTTTCTTT. This sequence encodes CASSFTPGGQQNTEAFF.

This chain joins TRBV19 and TRBJ1-4, with 8 positions matching TRBD1. Trimming at V came to 4 bases and at J to 7 bases, leaving 5 bases not matched to a gene. Per germline, CDR1 LNHDA and CDR2 SQIVND (reference sequence). The CDR3 has 14 amino acids. In DNA, the CDR3 is TGTGCCAGTAGTACAGGGGGCGCGGGTGAAAAACTGTTTTTT. This sequence encodes CASSTGGAGEKLFF.

The V call is TRBV28, the J call TRBJ1-6, with D possibly TRBD1 on 5 matching bases. V lost 8 bases, J lost 9 bases, and 17 bases lay in between. The germline CDR1 and CDR2 sequences are MDHEN and SYDVKM. The CDR3 is 14 amino acids. CDR3 protein: CASLGARGSSPLHF. CDR3 DNA: TGTGCCAGCCTTGGGGCGCGGGGTTCTTCACCCCTCCACTTT.

This chain connects TRBV3-1 (or the pseudogene TRBV3-2) to TRBJ2-1; D is unclear. V was pared by 4 bases and J by 0 bases, with 13 bases between. From germline, CDR1 is LGHDT and CDR2 YNNKEL (reference sequence). The CDR3 contains 16 residues. The CDR3 protein is CASSPQTSSSYNEQFF. The DNA for the CDR3 is TGTGCCAGCAGCCCACAGACCTCCAGCTCCTACAATGAGCAGTTCTTC.

This chain connects TRBV28 to TRBJ1-1; no clear D. The germline V gene encodes CDR1 MDHEN and CDR2 SYDVKM. Trimming pared 6 bases from V and 5 bases from J, leaving 13 bases between. This CDR3 spans 13 amino acids. The CDR3 sequence: CASRSSTYTEAFF. The CDR3 bases are TGTGCCAGCAGGAGTTCGACTTATACTGAAGCTTTCTTT.

CDR3 sequence: CASSFPGLADYNEQFF. For the CDR3, the DNA is TGTGCCAGCAGTTTCCCCGGCCTAGCGGACTACAATGAGCAGTTCTTC. This chain joins TRBV28 and TRBJ2-1; 7 bases line up with TRBD2. Trimming at V came to 3 bases and at J to 3 bases, leaving 8 bases not matched to a gene. Germline V CDR1 and CDR2: MDHEN, SYDVKM. The length of the CDR3 is 16 residues.

The V call is TRBV9, the J call TRBJ2-7; unclear D gene. The CDR3 has 15 amino acids. V shed 4 bases and J shed 2 bases, with 16 bases lying between them. Germline CDR1 and CDR2: SGDLS and YYNGEE. The CDR3 reads CASSPTHQATYEQYF. DNA of the CDR3: TGTGCCAGCAGCCCGACCCACCAGGCCACCTACGAGCAGTACTTC.